The text below deals with one T cell receptor beta chain. Its antigen is unknown. Within one base of it there is no much larger clone, and no base qualities were kept. Libraries of naive CD8 T cells were generated from roughly 21,000 to 960,000 sorted cells, with 10%, 30% or 50% of the purified RNA used. Naive CD8 T cells were FACS-sorted as CD8+CD4-CCR7+CD45RA+ on a BD FACSAria II into RLT Plus buffer. To test detection sensitivity, Jurkat RNA equal to under 13 TCR copies was added to samples of about 20,000-1,000,000 naive CD8 T cells. CD8 T cells were enriched with RosetteSep CD8+ T Cell Enrichment Cocktail and Ficoll-Paque, followed by ACK red cell lysis. These data are taken from a study of molecular identifiers for immune sequencing clone quantification (dated by TCRdb to 2017 to 2018). Describing the broader study: For a replicate experiment, RNA from around 20,000 or 100,000 naive CD8 T cells was divided into five aliquots, of which four were sequenced. This methods study benchmarked molecular-identifier clustering-based TCR repertoire sequencing (MIDCIRS) and TCR RNA copy counting, using CD8 T cells to do so.

General findings and caveats noted by the study authors: In CMV-specific effector cells, clones with more than 20 RNA copies accounted for over 97% of molecules, whereas in naive cells such clones accounted for under 1%. The naive libraries included spiked-in Jurkat TCR RNA (roughly nine copies' worth), and this RNA is not part of the donor repertoire. Around 2.9 recovered TCR RNA copies per cell were obtained by modeling, versus roughly 9.7 by digital PCR, implying a capture efficiency of 25% to 30%. Without barcode sub-clustering, chimeric consensus sequences inflated TCR diversity; chimeras reached as high as 47%. Highly expanded clone sizes could be underestimated because identical TCR molecules may share a barcode. Spiked-in Jurkat TCR RNA equivalent to a single cell was reported to be detectable even among 980,000 or so naive CD8 T cells.

Library prep was done by PCR. TCRdb names NextSeq 500 as the instrument used. Bulk TCR libraries were generated as previously described, with the TCR primers listed in Table S5 used. Total RNA was purified with the Qiagen AllPrep DNA/RNA kit. Reads from multiple sequencing runs of the same library were pooled before analysis. As for the authors' bioinformatics: Reads were retained only if an exact TCR constant sequence was present, and the retained reads were trimmed to 150 nt and grouped according to their 12-nt molecular barcodes. Reads within each barcode group were sub-clustered using a 15% Levenshtein threshold, and quality-weighted consensus sequences were constructed for each RNA molecule. Non-functional sequences were filtered out, along with any lower-count sequence sitting one edit away from another sequence. Barcode sub-clusters with fewer than 20% of the maximum read count were removed, based on fitting two negative binomial distributions. The public sequencing data were trimmed at Q25 with fastp and processed into clonotypes with MiXCR by TCRdb, which kept only in-frame beta chains. Rows with a matching CDR3 protein are joined into one entry that keeps the most common DNA and genes. TCRdb's processing, not the authors', yielded these V and J calls. For this sample the table gives a few hundred thousand distinct CDR3 sequences, of which about 26% were detected only once. The top ten hold 0.7% to 0.9% of the sample.

The germline V gene specifies MDHEN as CDR1 and SYDVKM as CDR2. Relative to germline, V is 3 bases shorter and J is 4 bases shorter, with 16 bases between their ends. Including cysteine and phenylalanine, the CDR3 has 15 amino acids. CDR3 DNA is the only sequence kept; it has 45 bases, read in frame from the first base. The rearrangement combines TRBV28 with TRBJ2-7; the D gene is possibly TRBD2, with 6 bases matching. The TCR originated in a human donor in good health. Some libraries in this study had Jurkat cell RNA spiked in. Sequenced sample: naive CD8+ T cells from blood, with Jurkat cell RNA spiked in. The cell subset or site label on this specimen signifies: FACS-sorted CD8+CD4-CCR7+CD45RA+ naive T cells. The nucleotide sequence reads TGTGCCAGCAGTTTCCTCACGGGAGACCAATACGAGCAGTACTTC. It specifies CASSFLTGDQYEQYF.